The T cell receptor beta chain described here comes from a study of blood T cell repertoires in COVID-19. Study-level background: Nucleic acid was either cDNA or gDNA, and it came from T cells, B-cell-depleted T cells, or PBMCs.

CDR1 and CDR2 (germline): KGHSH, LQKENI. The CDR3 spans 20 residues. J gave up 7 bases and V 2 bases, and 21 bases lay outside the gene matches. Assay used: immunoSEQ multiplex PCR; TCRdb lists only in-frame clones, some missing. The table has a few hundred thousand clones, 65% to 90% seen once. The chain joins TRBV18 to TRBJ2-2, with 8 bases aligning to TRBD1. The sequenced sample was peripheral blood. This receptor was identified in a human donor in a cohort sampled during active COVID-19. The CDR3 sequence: CASSPSLKTFGQGLYGELFF. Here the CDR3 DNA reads TGTGCCAGCTCACCATCTCTTAAAACGTTTGGACAGGGTCTTTACGGGGAGCTGTTTTTT.